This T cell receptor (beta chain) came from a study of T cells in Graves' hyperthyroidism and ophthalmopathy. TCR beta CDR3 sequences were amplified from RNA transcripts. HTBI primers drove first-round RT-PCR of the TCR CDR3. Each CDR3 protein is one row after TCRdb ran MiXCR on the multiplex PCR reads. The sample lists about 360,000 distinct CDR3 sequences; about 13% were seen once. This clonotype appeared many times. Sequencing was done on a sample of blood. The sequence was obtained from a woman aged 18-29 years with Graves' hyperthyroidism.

The CDR3 nucleotides are TGTGCCAGCAGCCTGGGACGGTACACCGGGGAGCTGTTTTTT. Amino acid sequence: CASSLGRYTGELFF. The chain recombines TRBV3-1 with TRBJ2-2; either TRBD1 or TRBD2 may fit D (5 bases each). The CDR3 loop spans 14 amino acids. Trimming cost V 4 bases and J 3 bases, with 9 bases left between them. CDR1 and CDR2 from the germline V gene are LGHDT and YNNKEL (reference sequence). Together with reference TRBV3-1 and TRBJ2-2, the CDR3 gives the full variable domain: DTAVSQTPKYLVTQMGNDKSIKCEQNLGHDTMYWYKQDSKKFLKIMFSYNNKELIINETVPNRFSPKSPDKAHLNLHINSLELGDSAVYFCASSLGRYTGELFFGEGSRLTVL.